A selection of T cell receptor beta chains follows, all from one sample in a study of tumor-infiltrating lymphocytes in primary liver carcinoma. TCRdb re-called the multiplex PCR reads through MiXCR, storing one row per CDR3 protein. The sample has 90,000 to 100,000 distinct CDR3 sequences, almost 70% seen once. The sample taken for sequencing was liver tumor tissue from sampling region 5. The receptors stem from a woman in her sixties or seventies with primary liver carcinoma and hepatitis B virus infection. The conserved cysteine and the conserved F or W are not part of the CDR3 here. Fields, in order: clone size, V gene, D gene, J gene, CDR3 protein. The D gene is left open where the match is weak. Rows may omit the clone size; those that give it use once, few, many or a size class.

clone size: NA; V gene: TRBV11-2; D gene: NA; J gene: TRBJ2-2; CDR3 protein: ASNQRLNTGELF
clone size: few; V gene: TRBV24-1; D gene: NA; J gene: TRBJ1-2; CDR3 protein: ATSGARGYT
clone size: NA; V gene: TRBV6-2/TRBV6-3; D gene: NA; J gene: TRBJ2-7; CDR3 protein: ASSTPRRAIYVQY
clone size: many; V gene: TRBV28; D gene: TRBD1; J gene: TRBJ1-3; CDR3 protein: ASSSGQGSGNTIY
clone size: many; V gene: TRBV12-3/TRBV12-4; D gene: NA; J gene: TRBJ1-1; CDR3 protein: ASRGRVNTEAF
clone size: NA; V gene: TRBV6-5; D gene: NA; J gene: TRBJ1-5; CDR3 protein: ASWRRGGHQPQH
clone size: medium-sized; V gene: TRBV29-1; D gene: TRBD1; J gene: TRBJ2-1; CDR3 protein: SLRTGGPYNEQF
clone size: many; V gene: TRBV28; D gene: TRBD2; J gene: TRBJ2-1; CDR3 protein: ASGQTSGRTSYNEQF
clone size: NA; V gene: TRBV6-5; D gene: TRBD1; J gene: TRBJ1-1; CDR3 protein: ASRPRGQRNTEAF
clone size: NA; V gene: TRBV29-1; D gene: TRBD1; J gene: TRBJ1-2; CDR3 protein: SVGHRGCYGYT
clone size: NA; V gene: TRBV5-4; D gene: NA; J gene: TRBJ1-5; CDR3 protein: ASSLCESNQPQH
clone size: NA; V gene: TRBV11-2; D gene: NA; J gene: TRBJ1-2; CDR3 protein: ASSLARASYGYT
clone size: NA; V gene: TRBV2; D gene: NA; J gene: TRBJ2-3; CDR3 protein: ASSEGGGWGRTDTQY
clone size: NA; V gene: TRBV4-2; D gene: NA; J gene: TRBJ2-1; CDR3 protein: ASRLQTADYNEQF
clone size: NA; V gene: TRBV11-1; D gene: NA; J gene: TRBJ1-3; CDR3 protein: ASSFNPSLVDSGNTIY
clone size: many; V gene: TRBV6-5; D gene: NA; J gene: TRBJ1-6; CDR3 protein: ASSPGLQSSYNSPLH
clone size: NA; V gene: TRBV11-2; D gene: TRBD1; J gene: TRBJ2-2; CDR3 protein: ANSLPGQGGTGELF
clone size: many; V gene: TRBV28; D gene: NA; J gene: TRBJ2-4; CDR3 protein: ASSLGQFVLNIQY
clone size: few; V gene: TRBV11-2; D gene: NA; J gene: TRBJ1-1; CDR3 protein: ASSWTRDAEAF
clone size: NA; V gene: TRBV6-5; D gene: NA; J gene: TRBJ1-1; CDR3 protein: ASSAGPMGNTEVF
clone size: NA; V gene: TRBV4-2; D gene: NA; J gene: TRBJ2-1; CDR3 protein: ASNQDLKRTPQF
clone size: few; V gene: TRBV30; D gene: TRBD2; J gene: TRBJ2-2; CDR3 protein: AWKSSGGTGELF
clone size: many; V gene: TRBV12-3/TRBV12-4; D gene: NA; J gene: TRBJ2-7; CDR3 protein: ASRSRLDSYEQY
clone size: once; V gene: TRBV4-1; D gene: NA; J gene: TRBJ2-1; CDR3 protein: ASSQRDSGYEQF
clone size: many; V gene: TRBV7-9; D gene: TRBD1; J gene: TRBJ2-7; CDR3 protein: ASSLGGGVREQY
clone size: NA; V gene: TRBV30; D gene: TRBD1; J gene: TRBJ2-1; CDR3 protein: AWKIQGQGNDEQF
clone size: NA; V gene: TRBV19; D gene: NA; J gene: TRBJ2-2; CDR3 protein: ANRSGDTHTGELF
clone size: NA; V gene: TRBV12-3/TRBV12-4; D gene: NA; J gene: TRBJ1-1; CDR3 protein: TSSRSDSLNTEAF
clone size: medium-sized; V gene: TRBV11-2; D gene: NA; J gene: TRBJ2-5; CDR3 protein: ASSWGPQAWEETQY
clone size: NA; V gene: TRBV12-3/TRBV12-4; D gene: TRBD1; J gene: TRBJ1-5; CDR3 protein: ASNSRQGAGPHH
clone size: many; V gene: TRBV2; D gene: TRBD2; J gene: TRBJ2-7; CDR3 protein: ASSRSGTVSYEQY
clone size: many; V gene: TRBV29-1; D gene: TRBD1; J gene: TRBJ1-3; CDR3 protein: SVAGTGVSGNTIY
clone size: many; V gene: TRBV6-2/TRBV6-3; D gene: NA; J gene: TRBJ1-4; CDR3 protein: ASSSAGVEKLF
clone size: NA; V gene: TRBV12-3/TRBV12-4; D gene: NA; J gene: TRBJ1-1; CDR3 protein: ANSGVTEAF
clone size: few; V gene: TRBV30; D gene: TRBD1; J gene: TRBJ2-6; CDR3 protein: ACSTGPGAGANVLT
clone size: NA; V gene: TRBV30; D gene: TRBD1; J gene: TRBJ1-2; CDR3 protein: VWGQGWDGYT
clone size: few; V gene: TRBV11-3; D gene: NA; J gene: TRBJ2-2; CDR3 protein: ASSLDKGNTRELF
clone size: NA; V gene: TRBV11-2; D gene: TRBD2; J gene: TRBJ2-3; CDR3 protein: ASSPGLAGLDTQY
clone size: NA; V gene: TRBV11-2; D gene: NA; J gene: TRBJ2-7; CDR3 protein: ASSLVGVGNEQH
clone size: NA; V gene: TRBV6-1; D gene: NA; J gene: TRBJ2-2; CDR3 protein: ATSETAGTGELF
clone size: NA; V gene: TRBV29-1; D gene: NA; J gene: TRBJ1-2; CDR3 protein: TVEDQGDMGLHGYT
clone size: NA; V gene: TRBV5-1; D gene: TRBD2; J gene: TRBJ2-4; CDR3 protein: ACSLDGTSGGDIQY
clone size: few; V gene: TRBV15; D gene: NA; J gene: TRBJ1-3; CDR3 protein: ATSRDARAYSGNTIY
clone size: NA; V gene: TRBV14; D gene: NA; J gene: TRBJ2-7; CDR3 protein: ASSHFAGAGHLYEHY
clone size: NA; V gene: TRBV11-3; D gene: TRBD2; J gene: TRBJ2-1; CDR3 protein: ANNLGGTSGSLVYNEQF
clone size: NA; V gene: TRBV11-3; D gene: TRBD1; J gene: TRBJ2-3; CDR3 protein: GSSSWSLDRDTDTQY
clone size: NA; V gene: TRBV6-2/TRBV6-3; D gene: TRBD1; J gene: TRBJ2-2; CDR3 protein: AGSYDRVYTRELF
clone size: NA; V gene: TRBV5-1; D gene: TRBD1; J gene: TRBJ2-1; CDR3 protein: ANSPRDRGVDEQF
clone size: many; V gene: TRBV4-2; D gene: NA; J gene: TRBJ2-2; CDR3 protein: ASSPYGSGHGNTGELF
clone size: NA; V gene: TRBV4-1; D gene: NA; J gene: TRBJ1-1; CDR3 protein: ASSQGHKNTEAF
clone size: NA; V gene: TRBV29-1; D gene: TRBD2; J gene: TRBJ2-1; CDR3 protein: SVRKGTTFYNEQF
clone size: many; V gene: TRBV5-6; D gene: NA; J gene: TRBJ1-3; CDR3 protein: ASSLGGLFGNTIY
clone size: few; V gene: TRBV28; D gene: TRBD2; J gene: TRBJ2-2; CDR3 protein: ATAPGLGGTGELF
clone size: NA; V gene: TRBV12-3/TRBV12-4; D gene: NA; J gene: TRBJ2-7; CDR3 protein: ASKAEGGYEQY
clone size: NA; V gene: TRBV24-1; D gene: NA; J gene: TRBJ2-1; CDR3 protein: ATSPDALGAGEQF